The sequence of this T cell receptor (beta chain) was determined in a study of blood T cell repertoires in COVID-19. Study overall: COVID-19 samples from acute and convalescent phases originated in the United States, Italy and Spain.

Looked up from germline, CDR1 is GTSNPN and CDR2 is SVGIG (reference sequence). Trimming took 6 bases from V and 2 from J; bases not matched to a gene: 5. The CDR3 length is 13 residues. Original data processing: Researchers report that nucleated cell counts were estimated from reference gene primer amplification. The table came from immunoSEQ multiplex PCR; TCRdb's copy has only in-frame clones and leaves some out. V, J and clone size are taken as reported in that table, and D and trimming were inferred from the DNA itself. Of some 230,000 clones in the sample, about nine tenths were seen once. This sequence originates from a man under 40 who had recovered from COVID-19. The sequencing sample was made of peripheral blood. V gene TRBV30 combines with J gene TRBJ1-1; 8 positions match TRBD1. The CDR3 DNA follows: TGTGCCTGCACAGACAGGGGCAACACTGAAGCTTTCTTT. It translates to CACTDRGNTEAFF.